The sequence of this T cell receptor beta chain was determined in a study of cytomegalovirus exposure and HLA in healthy donors. Study findings and constraints: Fewer N-insertions (relative to the roughly 660-donor mean) were reportedly seen in an Asian-associated ancestry cluster in a later analysis. Near-uniform donor sequencing depth was presumed by presence/absence analyses. It was 150 to 200 TCR beta chains that were listed as cytomegalovirus-associated. A likely sequencing artifact accounted for one observed cluster of highly shared sequence variants.

Concerning this clone: Its antigen is currently unknown.

Looked up from germline, CDR1 is SGHNT and CDR2 is YYREEE (reference sequence). This CDR3 comprises 15 residues. Trimming pared 5 bases from V and 1 base from J, leaving 16 bases between. PCR involved 60 Vbeta and 13 Jbeta primers. This table comes from immunoSEQ multiplex PCR, and its TCRdb copy is limited to in-frame clones, with some not included. Recorded for this sample: 35,000 to 45,000 clones. Sequenced material: PBMCs. The chain has TRBV5-4 and TRBJ2-7, with D possibly being TRBD2 (7 bases). The TCR sequence derives from a man aged 35 to 55 in good health and CMV-seropositive. The CDR3 DNA follows: TGTGCCAGCAGTCAAGGGAGGGGGGCGTCCTACGAGCAGTACTTC. This codes for CASSQGRGASYEQYF.